This TCR beta chain was sequenced in a study of technical replicates of blood from a few donors (dated by TCRdb to about 2017). Libraries came from the immunoSEQ multiplex PCR assay. Not all clones reach the TCRdb copy of this immuneACCESS table, which keeps in-frame sequences only. Checked studies attribute under half of the gap to unresolved V genes and leave the rest unexplained. Counted in this sample were roughly 60,000 clones; nearly 95% of them appeared once. The top ten clonotypes cover about 4.6% of the sample. Comments on this clone: The clone's antigen remains unknown. Per-base quality was not reported, and no clone a single base away is much larger than it.

The CDR3 runs 17 amino acids, cysteine and phenylalanine included. Solely the CDR3 DNA is kept, with 51 bases framed from the first base. CDR1 and CDR2 were assigned from the germline V gene as MGHRA and YSYEKL. After removal of 1 base from V and 4 bases from J, the junction retains 8 bases not matched to a gene. This receptor was obtained from a human donor in good health. Some clones in this sample may be carry-over from other donors' samples. The sequence joins TRBV4-1 to TRBJ2-3; TRBD2 fits 10 bases in the junction. What was sequenced was PBMCs. The DNA sequence is given as TGCGCCAGCAGCCAAGGCTCTAGCGGGAGCAGGGCAGATACGCAGTATTTT. This codes for CASSQGSSGSRADTQYF.